This is a list of T cell receptor beta chains from one sample in a study of cytomegalovirus exposure and HLA in healthy donors. Libraries were prepared by immunoSEQ multiplex PCR; TCRdb keeps only in-frame clonotypes and omits some of them. This table holds roughly 150,000 clones, roughly three quarters found once. The sample comprised PBMCs. Source of these receptors: a man aged 25 to 45 in good health and CMV-seronegative. CDR3s include the opening cysteine and the closing phenylalanine or tryptophan. Fields, in order: V gene, CDR3 protein.

v_gene: TRBV10-3
CDR3aa: CAIKGTDQNIQYF

v_gene: TRBV5-3
CDR3aa: CARSFSGDTSYNEQFF

v_gene: TRBV18
CDR3aa: CASSPIVGSFHSTDTQYF

v_gene: TRBV19
CDR3aa: CASSIEGSSGTRSYEQYF

v_gene: TRBV27
CDR3aa: CASSLFLAGGPDTQYF

v_gene: TRBV5-6
CDR3aa: CASSFLRLAGQETQYF

v_gene: TRBV5-1
CDR3aa: CASSLAPGAYNEQFF

v_gene: TRBV6-1
CDR3aa: CASCGTGALDNQPQHF

v_gene: TRBV5-1
CDR3aa: CASSLGGEGTEAFF

v_gene: TRBV5-1
CDR3aa: CASFRYKATNEKLFF

v_gene: TRBV27
CDR3aa: CASSGGLAGGQSPWANVLTF

v_gene: TRBV27
CDR3aa: CASSWTTTNEQFF

v_gene: TRBV6-5
CDR3aa: CASSPGYGGTYEQYF

v_gene: TRBV2
CDR3aa: CASRPTSASPPDEQFF

v_gene: TRBV2
CDR3aa: CASSDGYEQYF

v_gene: TRBV29-1
CDR3aa: CSAGGDSSGNTIYF

v_gene: TRBV30
CDR3aa: CAWSTQMRSEAFF

v_gene: TRBV18
CDR3aa: CASSPIETAYEQYF

v_gene: TRBV5-1
CDR3aa: CASSLVLAGGRGQETQYF

v_gene: TRBV19
CDR3aa: CASSTLGQYNEQFF

v_gene: TRBV28
CDR3aa: CASSWRGTGELFF

v_gene: TRBV5-1
CDR3aa: CASTGGENYNEQFF

v_gene: TRBV30
CDR3aa: CACPLAGGYNEQFF

v_gene: TRBV5-1
CDR3aa: CASSAGQGARKDTQYF

v_gene: TRBV28
CDR3aa: CASSLWGDSTGELFF

v_gene: TRBV30
CDR3aa: CAWSVTSGRSGEQFF

v_gene: TRBV27
CDR3aa: CASRGLAATDEQFF

v_gene: TRBV30
CDR3aa: CAWSGQAGGYTF

v_gene: TRBV6-1
CDR3aa: CASSDWAGLNTGELFF

v_gene: TRBV10-3
CDR3aa: CAIRSGTSDSEQYF

v_gene: TRBV19
CDR3aa: CASSRRGIAGGPANTGELFF

v_gene: TRBV19
CDR3aa: CASIKGGNTGELFF

v_gene: TRBV5-1
CDR3aa: CASSLAWHGGRAGDNEQFF

v_gene: TRBV15
CDR3aa: CATSTPGTSSYEQYF